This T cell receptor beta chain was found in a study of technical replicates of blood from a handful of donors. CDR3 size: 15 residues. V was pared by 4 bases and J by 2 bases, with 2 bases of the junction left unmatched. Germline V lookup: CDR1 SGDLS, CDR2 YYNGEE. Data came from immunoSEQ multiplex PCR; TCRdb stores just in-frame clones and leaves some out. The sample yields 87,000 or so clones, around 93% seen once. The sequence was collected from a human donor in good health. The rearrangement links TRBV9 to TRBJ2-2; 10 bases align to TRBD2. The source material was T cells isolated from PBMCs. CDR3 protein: CASSSSGSNTGELFF. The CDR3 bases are TGTGCCAGCAGCTCTAGCGGGAGTAACACCGGGGAGCTGTTTTTT.